This entry lists 9 T cell receptor beta chains sequenced from one sample in a study of Ad26.COV2.S vaccination and SARS-CoV-2 variants. Treatment noted: some 20 received Ad26.COV2.S at low or high dose, single or two shots; about five received placebo; per-sample allocation not given. Sampling took place 63 days after the first vaccine or placebo injection. Generated by immunoSEQ multiplex PCR, the TCRdb table keeps only in-frame clones and is missing some. The sample yields about 400,000 clones, approximately 83% seen once. Sequencing was performed on peripheral blood, taken in a trial of Ad26.COV2.S vaccine versus placebo. The receptors here all came from a person aged 18-60 years who received the Ad26.COV2.S COVID-19 vaccine or a placebo.

V usage is TRBV7-9 and J usage is TRBJ2-1; no clear D. The V end lost 4 bases, the J end lost 2 bases, and 12 bases lay between the germline ends. Per the germline V gene, CDR1 is SEHNR and CDR2 is FQNEAQ (reference sequence). This CDR3 comprises 15 residues. DNA of the CDR3: TGTGCCAGCAGCTCCCAGGCAGGCCCCTACAATGAGCAGTTCTTC. This sequence encodes CASSSQAGPYNEQFF.

A few counts support this clone. V gene TRBV2 combines with J gene TRBJ1-1; D not certain. The V and J ends lost 7 bases and 1 base respectively, with 13 bases between them. The V gene's germline CDR1 is SNHLY and CDR2 FYNNEI. The CDR3 loop spans 14 amino acids. The CDR3 DNA follows: TGTGCCAGCACCCCAGGACTGGGGAACACTGAAGCTTTCTTT. It is translated as CASTPGLGNTEAFF.

The chain recombines TRBV6-4 with TRBJ1-1, with no clear D. The CDR3 length is 15 residues. Germline CDR1 reads MRHNA; CDR2 reads SNTAGT. The V and J ends lost 0 bases and 4 bases respectively, with 12 bases between them. CDR3 region: CASSDSGLGRTEAFF. In DNA, the CDR3 is TGTGCCAGCAGTGACTCGGGTCTCGGGCGCACTGAAGCTTTCTTT.

This rearrangement joins TRBV29-1 to TRBJ2-3; no firm D call. The CDR3 is 12 residues long. With 4 bases removed from V and 2 bases from J, the gap between germline ends came to 7 bases. Germline loops: CDR1 SQVTM, CDR2 ANQGSEA. As DNA, the CDR3 is TGCAGCGTTGGTGGGGTCACAGATACGCAGTATTTT. Protein: CSVGGVTDTQYF.

The chain couples TRBV7-7 to TRBJ2-5, with D unresolved. Trimming took off 4 bases at V and 4 bases at J, with 16 bases between the two ends. This CDR3 contains 15 residues. Germline V gives CDR1 SSHAT, CDR2 FNYEAQ (reference sequence). The chain's CDR3 is CASSWTAGSGETQYF. DNA of the CDR3: TGTGCCAGCAGCTGGACCGCCGGATCGGGAGAGACCCAGTACTTC. Combining the CDR3 with reference TRBV7-7 and TRBJ2-5 gives the whole variable domain GAGVSQSPRYKVTKRGQDVTLRCDPISSHATLYWYQQALGQGPEFLTYFNYEAQPDKSGLPSDRFSAERPEGSISTLTIQRTEQRDSAMYRCASSWTAGSGETQYFGPGTRLLVL.

The chain employs TRBV19 and TRBJ2-1; 11 nucleotides agree with TRBD2. CDR3 length: 14 amino acids. The ends lost 4 bases at V and 8 bases at J; junction bases unmatched: 4. CDR1 is LNHDA, CDR2 SQIVND, per germline (reference sequence). CDR3 loop: CASSRLAGRDEQFF. CDR3 bases: TGTGCCAGTAGTAGACTAGCGGGGAGGGATGAGCAGTTCTTC.

This clone was observed a few times. This chain links TRBV11-2 with TRBJ2-5; no clear D gene. Trimming stripped 1 base from V and 7 bases from J, with 4 bases between. CDR1 is SGHAT and CDR2 is FQNNGV in the germline V gene. This CDR3 is 11 amino acids long. CDR3 amino acids: CASSLGATQYF. CDR3 DNA sequence: TGTGCCAGCAGCTTAGGTGCGACCCAGTACTTC. The entire variable domain, with the rest obtained from reference TRBV11-2 and TRBJ2-5, is as follows: EAGVAQSPRYKIIEKRQSVAFWCNPISGHATLYWYQQILGQGPKLLIQFQNNGVVDDSQLPKDRFSAERLKGVDSTLKIQPAKLEDSAVYLCASSLGATQYFGPGTRLLVL.

The chain carries TRBV6-4 and TRBJ1-2, with a possible D match to TRBD1 (5 bases). CDR1 is MRHNA, CDR2 SNTAGT, per germline. V was trimmed by 6 bases and J by 4 bases, leaving 18 bases between them. The CDR3 contains 15 residues. The CDR3 loop reads CASSDGHDQSYGYTF. In DNA, the CDR3 is TGTGCCAGCAGCGACGGACACGACCAGAGCTATGGCTACACCTTC.

This rearrangement joins TRBV5-1 to TRBJ1-2, with 7 bases that match TRBD1. This CDR3 contains 15 residues. Germline CDR1 and CDR2: SGHRS and YFSETQ. J gave up 5 bases and V 3 bases, and 10 bases lay outside the gene matches. The CDR3 DNA reads TGCGCCAGCAGCTCCCGGGACAGAGGGATTTATGGCTACACCTTC. It translates to CASSSRDRGIYGYTF.